The clone carrying this T cell receptor (beta chain) shows up as medium-sized by frequency. What it binds is not known. The CDR3 sequence is 14 residues long. CDR1 MGHDK and CDR2 SYGVNS come from the germline V gene. This entry belongs to a study of T cells expressing NK-cell markers. Study-wide results and caveats: Dominant NKG2C+ clonotypes were found to form roughly 1.0-7.0% of CD8+ T cells in a handful of donors.

UMIs accompanied the 5'RACE template switching by which TCR beta cDNA was made. TCRdb reprocessed the 5' RACE reads and stores each CDR3 protein as one record, lacking DNA. This table holds 16,000 or so distinct CDR3 sequences. This rearrangement joins TRBV25-1 to TRBJ1-2; no DNA is available, so the TRBD1 call from TCRdb remains unchecked. Sequencing input: blood T cells: a sorted CD56 or NKG2C T cell subset, CD4+ or CD8+ T cells, or bulk PBMC T cells (not recorded which). This receptor was taken from a man aged 18 to 70 in good health. The CDR3 loop reads CASSESGTGNGYTF.